The T cell receptor (beta chain) described here comes from a study of early T cells in non-severe SARS-CoV-2 infection (dated by TCRdb to the early 2020s). The study in broad terms: Because TCR sequencing relied on bulk RNA taken from unsorted whole blood, pairing of alpha and beta chains was not possible. Results the study describes overall, beyond this receptor: VDJdb matching was skewed toward anti-spike CD8 responses, so virus-specific expansions were likely underestimated and private and CD4 specificities were missed.

Set within a cohort of healthcare workers in London, UK, this nested case-control study involved weekly PCR testing of nasopharyngeal swabs along with blood sampling. Between 23 and 31 March 2020, the week of the UK lockdown, healthcare workers were enrolled and then followed up weekly for as long as 16 weeks. The library was built by means of 5' RACE. The sample was run on a NextSeq 500. The TCR library protocol attached unique molecular identifiers to individual cDNA molecules to correct for sequencing error and PCR bias. Sequencing covered both TCR alpha and beta chains, and within each sample the abundances of alpha and beta sequences were tightly co-correlated. Under the source paper's analysis protocol: Decombinator V4 was used to perform V gene, J gene and CDR3 annotation of TCR sequences. TCRs were defined as expanded if a significant change between any two time points was detected under a Poisson model with p below 0.0001. TCR abundances were normalised to the total number of TCRs sequenced per sample and expressed as counts per million. TRAV1-2 paired with TRAJ12, TRAJ20 or TRAJ33 defined MAIT TCRs, while TRAV10 paired with TRAJ18 defined iNKT TCRs. A search of VDJdb, accessed on 1 November 2021, was run for TCRs annotated to CMV, EBV and SARS-CoV-2, with TCRs annotated for multiple antigens excluded. TCRdb reprocessing: public reads trimmed at Q25 with fastp, clones called with MiXCR, in-frame beta chains kept. Rows are unified per CDR3 protein, each entry keeping the most common DNA and genes. These V and J calls rely on TCRdb rather than the paper's analysis. The sample table contains nearly 95,000 distinct CDR3 sequences; only one count was recorded for around a sixth of them. The ten largest make up 5.1% of the sample.

As to this clonotype: No cognate antigen has been identified for it. No much larger clone is present one base from it, and per-base qualities are unavailable.

The V and J ends are trimmed by 0 bases and 9 bases, leaving 15 bases between them. Counted from cysteine to phenylalanine, this CDR3 has 14 amino acids. The read is trimmed to its CDR3 DNA, 42 bases read in frame from base 1. The germline V gene (reference sequence) supplies CDR1 DFQATT and CDR2 SNEGSKA. The chain links TRBV20-1 with TRBJ2-1; the D gene lacks a confident call. This clonotype was sampled from an adult who was a healthcare worker with PCR-confirmed SARS-CoV-2 infection or an uninfected control (not recorded which). The input for sequencing was whole blood, taken at baseline. The nucleotide sequence is TGCAGTGCTAGAGACAGTGCAAGCCGACTTGAGCAGTTCTTC. This codes for CSARDSASRLEQFF.